These 7 T cell receptor beta chains were all obtained from the same sample, sequenced in a study of CD8 T cells in Susac syndrome. cDNA came from roughly 0.53 to 1 ug RNA primed by random hexamers. Using its own MiXCR run on the immunoSEQ multiplex PCR reads, TCRdb lists one record per CDR3 protein. The sample has 95,000 or so distinct CDR3 sequences; over 85% are singletons. The material sequenced was CD8+ T cells from PBMCs. The receptors shown here come from a human donor in good health.

The J gene is TRBJ1-2, the V gene TRBV5-5; 7 bases are a match to TRBD1. Unmatched junction bases numbered 7, after V lost 7 bases and J lost 4 bases. Germline V lookup: CDR1 SGHKS, CDR2 YYEKEE (reference sequence). The CDR3 is made up of 13 amino acids. The CDR3 region has the DNA TGTGCCAGCCGACAGGGCCCCCTCTATGGCTACACCTTC. It codes for CASRQGPLYGYTF.

This sequence joins TRBV6-1 and TRBJ1-2, with D unclear. V was shortened by 4 bases and J by 1 base, with 7 bases between the two germline ends. CDR3 length: 13 residues. The V gene's germline CDR1 is MNHNS and CDR2 SASEGT. The CDR3 DNA is TGTGCCAGCAGTGCAACAAATAACTATGGCTACACCTTC. Amino acids: CASSATNNYGYTF.

The V call is TRBV20-1, the J call TRBJ1-1, with D possibly matching TRBD1 (6 bases). From germline, CDR1 is DFQATT and CDR2 SNEGSKA (reference sequence). The CDR3 loop spans 11 amino acids. The CDR3 nucleotides are TGCACTCTCGGGGGCTACACTGAAGCTTTCTTT. The encoded protein is CTLGGYTEAFF.

The rearrangement links TRBV20-1 to TRBJ1-4, with TRBD1 identical over 7 bases. Losses at the gene ends were 5 bases for V and 10 bases for J; bases not matched to a gene: 13. CDR1 is DFQATT, CDR2 SNEGSKA, per germline (reference sequence). The CDR3 sequence is 14 residues long. CDR3 amino acids: CSALLQGPVTKLFF. The CDR3 DNA is TGCAGTGCTCTCTTACAGGGGCCTGTGACAAAACTGTTTTTT.

V and J are TRBV19 and TRBJ1-5; D gene ambiguous. The CDR3 consists of 15 residues. V dropped 5 bases and J dropped 0 bases, with 11 bases sitting between them. In germline, CDR1 is LNHDA, CDR2 SQIVND (reference sequence). The CDR3 region is CASSSWEYSNQPQHF. The DNA for the CDR3 is TGTGCCAGTAGTTCGTGGGAATATAGCAATCAGCCCCAGCATTTT.

The chain joins TRBV5-6 to TRBJ1-5; D ambiguous. The CDR3 covers 13 residues. Trimming removed 4 bases from V and 1 base from J, with 6 bases in between. From germline, CDR1 is SGHDT and CDR2 YYEEEE. This CDR3 is CASSLQSNQPQHF. CDR3 nucleotide sequence: TGTGCCAGCAGCCTACAGAGCAATCAGCCCCAGCATTTT.

This clonotype turned up a few times. The rearrangement joins TRBV11-1 to TRBJ1-4; 8 bases match TRBD1. In germline, CDR1 is SGHAT, CDR2 FQDESV (reference sequence). This CDR3 is 15 amino acids long. Unmatched junction bases numbered 8, after V lost 5 bases and J lost 6 bases. The CDR3 loop is CASSGEDRGDEKLFF. CDR3 nucleotide sequence: TGTGCCAGCAGCGGTGAAGACAGGGGCGATGAAAAACTGTTTTTT.